This TCR beta chain was recovered during a study of T cell changes during pregnancy in multiple sclerosis. With V trimmed by 6 bases and J by 4 bases, 7 bases remained unmatched. This CDR3 is 16 amino acids long. Germline V lookup: CDR1 SNHLY, CDR2 FYNNEI. The table came from immunoSEQ multiplex PCR; TCRdb's copy has only in-frame clones and leaves some out. The repertoire holds approximately 57,000 clones, roughly 90% seen once, with about 3.7% in the top ten. This sample comprised peripheral blood, obtained after pregnancy. The chain employs TRBV2 and TRBJ2-2, with 11 nucleotides matching TRBD2. The receptor was isolated from a female donor in good health, enrolled as a control in a pregnancy study. The CDR3 DNA reads TGTGCCAGCAGGACTAGCGGGGCAGCATTCACCGGGGAGCTGTTTTTT. It yields the protein CASRTSGAAFTGELFF.